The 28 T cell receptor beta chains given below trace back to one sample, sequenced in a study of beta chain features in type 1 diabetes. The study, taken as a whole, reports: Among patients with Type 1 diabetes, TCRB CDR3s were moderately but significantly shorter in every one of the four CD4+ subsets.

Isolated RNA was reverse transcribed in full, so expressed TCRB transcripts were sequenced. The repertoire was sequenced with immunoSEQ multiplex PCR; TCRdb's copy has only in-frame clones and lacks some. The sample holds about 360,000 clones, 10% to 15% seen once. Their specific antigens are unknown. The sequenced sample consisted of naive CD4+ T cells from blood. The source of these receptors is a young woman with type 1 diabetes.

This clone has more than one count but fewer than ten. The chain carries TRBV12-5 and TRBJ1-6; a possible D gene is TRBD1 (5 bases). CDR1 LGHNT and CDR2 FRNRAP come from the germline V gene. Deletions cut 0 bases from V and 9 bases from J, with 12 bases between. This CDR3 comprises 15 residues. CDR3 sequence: CASGLVAGKASPLHF. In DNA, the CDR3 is TGTGCTAGTGGTTTGGTAGCAGGGAAGGCTTCACCCCTCCACTTT.

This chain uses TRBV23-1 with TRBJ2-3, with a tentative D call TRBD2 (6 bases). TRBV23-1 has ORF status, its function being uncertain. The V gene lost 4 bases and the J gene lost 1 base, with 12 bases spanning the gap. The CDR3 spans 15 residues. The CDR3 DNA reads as TGCGCCAGCAGTCCAGAGGAGCGGGGCACAGATACGCAGTATTTT. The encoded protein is CASSPEERGTDTQYF.

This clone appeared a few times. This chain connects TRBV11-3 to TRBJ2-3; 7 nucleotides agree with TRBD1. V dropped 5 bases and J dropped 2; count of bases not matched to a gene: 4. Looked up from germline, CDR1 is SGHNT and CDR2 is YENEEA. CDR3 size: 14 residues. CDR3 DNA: TGTGCCAGCAGCCAGGACAGGTACACAGATACGCAGTATTTT. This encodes CASSQDRYTDTQYF.

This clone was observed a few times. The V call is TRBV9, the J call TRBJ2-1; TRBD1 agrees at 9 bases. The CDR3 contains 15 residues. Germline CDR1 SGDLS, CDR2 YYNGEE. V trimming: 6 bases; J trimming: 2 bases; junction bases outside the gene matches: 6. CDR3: CASTVGQGTYNEQFF. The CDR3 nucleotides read TGTGCCAGCACCGTGGGACAGGGCACCTACAATGAGCAGTTCTTC.

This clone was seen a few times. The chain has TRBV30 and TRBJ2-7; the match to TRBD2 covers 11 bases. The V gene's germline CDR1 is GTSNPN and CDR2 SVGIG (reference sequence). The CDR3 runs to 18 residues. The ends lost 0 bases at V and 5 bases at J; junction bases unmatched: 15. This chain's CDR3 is CAWSVGLTSGSLSDEQYF. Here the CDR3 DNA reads TGTGCCTGGAGTGTTGGTTTAACTAGCGGGAGTCTATCTGACGAGCAGTACTTC.

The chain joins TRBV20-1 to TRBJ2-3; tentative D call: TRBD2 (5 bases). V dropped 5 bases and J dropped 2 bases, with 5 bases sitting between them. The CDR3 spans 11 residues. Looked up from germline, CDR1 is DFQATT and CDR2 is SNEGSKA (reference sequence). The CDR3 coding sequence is TGCAGTGCTGACTACACAGATACGCAGTATTTT. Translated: CSADYTDTQYF.

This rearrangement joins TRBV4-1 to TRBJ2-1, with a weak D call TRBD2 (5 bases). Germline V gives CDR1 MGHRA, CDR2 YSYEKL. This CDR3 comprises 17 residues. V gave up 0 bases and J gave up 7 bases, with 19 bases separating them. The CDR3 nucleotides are TGCGCCAGCAGCCAAGATCCCCCGAGACACCGAGGGAATGAGCAGTTCTTC. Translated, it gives CASSQDPPRHRGNEQFF.

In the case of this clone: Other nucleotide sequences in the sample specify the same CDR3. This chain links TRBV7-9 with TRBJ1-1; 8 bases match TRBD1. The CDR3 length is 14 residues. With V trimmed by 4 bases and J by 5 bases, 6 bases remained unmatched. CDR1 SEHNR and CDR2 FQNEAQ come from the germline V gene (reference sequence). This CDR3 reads CASSSGQGRTEAFF. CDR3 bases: TGTGCCAGCAGCTCCGGACAGGGAAGAACTGAAGCTTTCTTT.

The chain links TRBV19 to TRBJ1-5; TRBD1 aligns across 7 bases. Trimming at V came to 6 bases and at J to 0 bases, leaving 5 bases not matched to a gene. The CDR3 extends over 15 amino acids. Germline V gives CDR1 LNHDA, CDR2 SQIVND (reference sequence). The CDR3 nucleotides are TGTGCCAGTAGAACCACAGGGGTTAGCAATCAGCCCCAGCATTTT. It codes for CASRTTGVSNQPQHF.

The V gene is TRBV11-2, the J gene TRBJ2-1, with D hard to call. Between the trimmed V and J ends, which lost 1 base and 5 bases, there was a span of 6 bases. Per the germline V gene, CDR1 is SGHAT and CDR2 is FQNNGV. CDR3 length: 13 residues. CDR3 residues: CASSLGPNNEQFF. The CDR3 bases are TGTGCCAGCAGCTTAGGTCCCAACAATGAGCAGTTCTTC.

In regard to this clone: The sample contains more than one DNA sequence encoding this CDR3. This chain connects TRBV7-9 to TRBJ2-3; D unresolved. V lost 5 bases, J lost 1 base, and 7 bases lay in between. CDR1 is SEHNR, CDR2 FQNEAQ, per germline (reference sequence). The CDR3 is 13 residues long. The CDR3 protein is CASSQQGTDTQYF. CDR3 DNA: TGTGCCAGCAGCCAGCAGGGCACAGATACGCAGTATTTT.

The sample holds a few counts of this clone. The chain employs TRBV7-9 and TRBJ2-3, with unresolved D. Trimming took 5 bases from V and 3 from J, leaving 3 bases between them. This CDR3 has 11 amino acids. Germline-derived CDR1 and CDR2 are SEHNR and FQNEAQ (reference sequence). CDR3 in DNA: TGTGCCAGCAGCCGGACAGATACGCAGTATTTT. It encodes CASSRTDTQYF.

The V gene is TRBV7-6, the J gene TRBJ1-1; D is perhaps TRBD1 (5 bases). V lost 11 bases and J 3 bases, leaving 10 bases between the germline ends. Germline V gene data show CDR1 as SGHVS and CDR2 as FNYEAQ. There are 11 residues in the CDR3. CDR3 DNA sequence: TGTGCCTGGGGGAGGCACACTGAAGCTTTCTTT. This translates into CAWGRHTEAFF.

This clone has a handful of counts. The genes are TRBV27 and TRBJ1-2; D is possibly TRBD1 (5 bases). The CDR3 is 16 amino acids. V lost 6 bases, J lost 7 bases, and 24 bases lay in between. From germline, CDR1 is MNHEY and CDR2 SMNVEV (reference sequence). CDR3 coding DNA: TGTGCCAGCAGCCGAGGAGGGTGGGGGAGTGAAGGTGGCTACACCTTC. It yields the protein CASSRGGWGSEGGYTF.

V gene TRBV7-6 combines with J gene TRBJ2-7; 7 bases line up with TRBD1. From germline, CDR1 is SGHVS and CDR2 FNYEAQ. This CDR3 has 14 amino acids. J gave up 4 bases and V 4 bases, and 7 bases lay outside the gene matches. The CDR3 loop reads CASSYGQVNYEQYF. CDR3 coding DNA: TGTGCCAGCAGCTACGGACAGGTGAATTACGAGCAGTACTTC.

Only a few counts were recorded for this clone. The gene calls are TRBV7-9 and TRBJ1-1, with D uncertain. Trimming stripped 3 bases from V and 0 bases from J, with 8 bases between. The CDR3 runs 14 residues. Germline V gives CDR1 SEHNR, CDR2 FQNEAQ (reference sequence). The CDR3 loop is CASSFGSMNTEAFF. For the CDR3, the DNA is TGTGCCAGCAGCTTCGGGAGCATGAACACTGAAGCTTTCTTT.

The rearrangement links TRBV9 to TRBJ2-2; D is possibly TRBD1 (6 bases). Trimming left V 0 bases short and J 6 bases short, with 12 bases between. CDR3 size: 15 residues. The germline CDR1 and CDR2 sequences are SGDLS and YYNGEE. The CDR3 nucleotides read TGTGCCAGCAGCGTAGACGGCCAGGGGCCCGGGGAGCTGTTTTTT. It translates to CASSVDGQGPGELFF.

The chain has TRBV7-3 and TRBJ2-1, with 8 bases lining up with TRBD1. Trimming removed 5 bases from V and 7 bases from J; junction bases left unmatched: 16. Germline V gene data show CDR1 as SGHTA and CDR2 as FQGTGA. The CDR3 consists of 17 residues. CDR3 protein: CASSAHGQGSSLNEQFF. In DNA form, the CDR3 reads TGTGCCAGCAGCGCCCACGGACAGGGAAGTTCTTTGAATGAGCAGTTCTTC.

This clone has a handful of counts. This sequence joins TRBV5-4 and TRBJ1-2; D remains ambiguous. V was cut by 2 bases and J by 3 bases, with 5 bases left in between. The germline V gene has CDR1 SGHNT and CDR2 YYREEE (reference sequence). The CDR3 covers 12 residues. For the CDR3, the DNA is TGTGCCAGCAGCTTTCGGGACTATGGCTACACCTTC. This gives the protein CASSFRDYGYTF.

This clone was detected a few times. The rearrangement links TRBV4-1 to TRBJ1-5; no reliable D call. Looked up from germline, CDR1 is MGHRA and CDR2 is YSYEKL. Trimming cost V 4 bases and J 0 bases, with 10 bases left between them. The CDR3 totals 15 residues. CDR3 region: CASSRYIVSNQPQHF. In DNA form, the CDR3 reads TGCGCCAGCAGCCGCTATATAGTTAGCAATCAGCCCCAGCATTTT.

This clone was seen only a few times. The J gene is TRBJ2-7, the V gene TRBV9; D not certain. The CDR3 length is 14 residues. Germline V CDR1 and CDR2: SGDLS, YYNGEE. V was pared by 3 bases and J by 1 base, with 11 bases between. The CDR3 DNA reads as TGTGCCAGCAGCGCCGGATACAGATCCTACGAGCAGTACTTC. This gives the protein CASSAGYRSYEQYF.

CDR3 in DNA: TGTGCCAGCAGCCCGCCGGGGAAAAATGAGCAGTTCTTC. Translated: CASSPPGKNEQFF. This chain uses TRBV5-4 with TRBJ2-1; possible D gene TRBD2, 5 bases. V lost 4 bases to trimming and J lost 7 bases, with 12 bases between them. The CDR3 runs 13 residues. Germline loops: CDR1 SGHNT, CDR2 YYREEE (reference sequence).

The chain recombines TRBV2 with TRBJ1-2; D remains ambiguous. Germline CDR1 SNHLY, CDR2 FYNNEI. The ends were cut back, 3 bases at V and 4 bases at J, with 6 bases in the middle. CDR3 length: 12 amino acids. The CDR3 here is CASSESIYGYTF. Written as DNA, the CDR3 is TGTGCCAGCAGTGAGTCTATCTATGGCTACACCTTC.

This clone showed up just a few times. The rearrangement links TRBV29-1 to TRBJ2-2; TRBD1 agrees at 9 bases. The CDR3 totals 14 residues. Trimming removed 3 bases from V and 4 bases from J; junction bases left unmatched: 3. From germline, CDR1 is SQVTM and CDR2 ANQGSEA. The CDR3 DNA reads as TGCAGCGTTGACGGGACAGGGTCCACCGGGGAGCTGTTTTTT. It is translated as CSVDGTGSTGELFF.

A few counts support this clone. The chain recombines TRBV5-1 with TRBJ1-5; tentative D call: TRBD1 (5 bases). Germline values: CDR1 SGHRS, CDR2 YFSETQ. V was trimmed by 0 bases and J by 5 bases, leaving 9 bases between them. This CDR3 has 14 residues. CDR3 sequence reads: CASSLGPTDQPQHF. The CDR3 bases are TGCGCCAGCAGCTTGGGGCCGACAGATCAGCCCCAGCATTTT.

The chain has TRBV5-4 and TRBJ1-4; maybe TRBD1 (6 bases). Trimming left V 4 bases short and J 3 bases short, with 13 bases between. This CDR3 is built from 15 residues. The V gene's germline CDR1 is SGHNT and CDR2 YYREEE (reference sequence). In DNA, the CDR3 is TGTGCCAGCAGCGCCACAGGGAGCCCTAATGAAAAACTGTTTTTT. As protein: CASSATGSPNEKLFF.

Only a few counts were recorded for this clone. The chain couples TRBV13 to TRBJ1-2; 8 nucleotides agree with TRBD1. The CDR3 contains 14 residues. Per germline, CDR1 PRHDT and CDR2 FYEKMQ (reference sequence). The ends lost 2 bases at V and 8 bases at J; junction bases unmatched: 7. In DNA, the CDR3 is TGTGCCAGCAGCTTAACTGGGACAGGTGTAGGCTACACCTTC. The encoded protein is CASSLTGTGVGYTF.

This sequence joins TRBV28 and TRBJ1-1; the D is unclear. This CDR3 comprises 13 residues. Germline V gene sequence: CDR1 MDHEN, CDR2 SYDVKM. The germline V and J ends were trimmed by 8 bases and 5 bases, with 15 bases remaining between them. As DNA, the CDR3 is TGTGCCAGCTATCTCGTCCCGGGGACTGAAGCTTTCTTT. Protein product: CASYLVPGTEAFF.